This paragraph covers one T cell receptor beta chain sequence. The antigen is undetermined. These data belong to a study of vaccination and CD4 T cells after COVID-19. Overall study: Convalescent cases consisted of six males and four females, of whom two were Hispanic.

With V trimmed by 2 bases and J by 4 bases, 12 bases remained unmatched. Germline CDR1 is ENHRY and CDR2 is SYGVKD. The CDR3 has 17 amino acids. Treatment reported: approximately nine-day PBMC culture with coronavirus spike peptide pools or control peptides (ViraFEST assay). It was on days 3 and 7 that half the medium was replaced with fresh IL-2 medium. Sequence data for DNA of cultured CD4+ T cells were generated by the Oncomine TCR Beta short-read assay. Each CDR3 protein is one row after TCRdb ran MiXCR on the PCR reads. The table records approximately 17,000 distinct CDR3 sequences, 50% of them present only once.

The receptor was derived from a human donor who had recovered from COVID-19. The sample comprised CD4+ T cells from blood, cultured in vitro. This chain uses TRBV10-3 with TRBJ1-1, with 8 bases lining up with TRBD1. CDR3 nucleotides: TGTGCCATCAGTGAGGGGGCCAGGGGGCGATTTAGCACTGAAGCTTTCTTT. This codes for CAISEGARGRFSTEAFF.